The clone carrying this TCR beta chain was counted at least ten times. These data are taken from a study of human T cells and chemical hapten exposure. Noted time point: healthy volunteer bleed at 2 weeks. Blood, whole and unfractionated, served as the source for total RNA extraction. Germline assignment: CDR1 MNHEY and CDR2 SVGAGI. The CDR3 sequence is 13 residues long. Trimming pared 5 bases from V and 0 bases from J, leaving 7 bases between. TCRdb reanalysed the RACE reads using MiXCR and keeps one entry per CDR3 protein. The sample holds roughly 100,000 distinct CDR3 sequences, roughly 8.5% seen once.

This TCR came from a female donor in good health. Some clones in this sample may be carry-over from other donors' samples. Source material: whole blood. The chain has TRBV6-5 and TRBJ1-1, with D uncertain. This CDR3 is CASSQLMNTEAFF. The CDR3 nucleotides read TGTGCCAGCAGTCAGCTCATGAACACTGAAGCTTTCTTT.